A selection of T cell receptor beta chains follows, all from one sample in a study of blood T cell repertoires in COVID-19. Some clones are missing from TCRdb's copy, which holds only in-frame ones; the method was immunoSEQ multiplex PCR. Of roughly 260,000 clones in the sample, around 87% were seen once. The sample taken for sequencing was peripheral blood. The receptors come from a woman aged 45-59 years with acute or convalescent COVID-19. Both conserved end residues are part of each CDR3.

v_call cdr3_length cdr3_aa
TRBV27 14 CASRWDRGAYEQYF
TRBV7-2 14 CASSYRLADYEQYF
TRBV28 12 CASSQGKTEAFF
TRBV7-2 13 CASSPQHRDEQYF
TRBV27 17 CASSLSVGLLSSYEQYF
TRBV15 20 CATSGGVLAGGGGSYNEQFF
TRBV2 14 CASSGSTGRQPQHF
TRBV5-1 16 CASSLDSTGRQETQYF
TRBV4-1 16 CASSASPSGSTDTQYF
TRBV28 11 CAATGGETQYF
TRBV11-2 18 CASSLRRRGSSYNSPLHF
TRBV27 16 CASSLFGQINNYGYTF
TRBV15 16 CATSRGPEGQSQPQHF
TRBV9 17 CASSVEVPAGVIHEQFF
TRBV5-4 18 CASSLGQRESIRTDTQYF
TRBV2 13 CASTRGGREKLFF
TRBV27 15 CASSFAGRGGPEAFF
TRBV18 13 CASSPPPGGEQFF
TRBV29-1 15 CSVRGTSGRGHEQFF
TRBV10-3 13 CAIRATGDTEAFF
TRBV7-2 15 CASSLLAGGASKLFF
TRBV6-5 14 CASNRGQGAYEQYF
TRBV2 14 CASSVRGRADEQYF